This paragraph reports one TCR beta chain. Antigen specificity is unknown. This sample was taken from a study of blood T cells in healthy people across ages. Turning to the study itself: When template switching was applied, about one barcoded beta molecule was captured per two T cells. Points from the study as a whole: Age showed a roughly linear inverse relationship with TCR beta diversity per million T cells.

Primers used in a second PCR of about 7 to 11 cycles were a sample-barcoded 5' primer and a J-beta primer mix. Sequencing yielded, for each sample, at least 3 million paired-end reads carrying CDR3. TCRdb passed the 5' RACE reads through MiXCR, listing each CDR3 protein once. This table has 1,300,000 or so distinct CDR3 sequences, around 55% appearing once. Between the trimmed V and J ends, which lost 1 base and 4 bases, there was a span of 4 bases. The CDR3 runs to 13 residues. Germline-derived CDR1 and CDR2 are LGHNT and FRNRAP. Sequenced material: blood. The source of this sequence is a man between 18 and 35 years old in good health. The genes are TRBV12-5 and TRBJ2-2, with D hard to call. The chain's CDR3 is CASGLAATGELFF. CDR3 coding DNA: TGTGCTAGTGGTTTGGCGGCCACCGGGGAGCTGTTTTTT.